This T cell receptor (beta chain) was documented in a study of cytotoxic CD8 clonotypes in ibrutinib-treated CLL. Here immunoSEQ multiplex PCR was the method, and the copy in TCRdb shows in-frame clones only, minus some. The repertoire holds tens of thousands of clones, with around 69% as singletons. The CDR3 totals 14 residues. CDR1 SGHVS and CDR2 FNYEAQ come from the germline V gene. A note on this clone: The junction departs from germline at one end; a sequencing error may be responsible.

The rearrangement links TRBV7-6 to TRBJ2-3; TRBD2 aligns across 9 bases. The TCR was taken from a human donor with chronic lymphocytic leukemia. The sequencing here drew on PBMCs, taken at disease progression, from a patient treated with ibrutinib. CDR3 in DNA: TGTGCCAGCAGCTTAGCGTCTAGCGGGACCTTTCGGGATTTT. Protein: CASSLASSGTFRDF.